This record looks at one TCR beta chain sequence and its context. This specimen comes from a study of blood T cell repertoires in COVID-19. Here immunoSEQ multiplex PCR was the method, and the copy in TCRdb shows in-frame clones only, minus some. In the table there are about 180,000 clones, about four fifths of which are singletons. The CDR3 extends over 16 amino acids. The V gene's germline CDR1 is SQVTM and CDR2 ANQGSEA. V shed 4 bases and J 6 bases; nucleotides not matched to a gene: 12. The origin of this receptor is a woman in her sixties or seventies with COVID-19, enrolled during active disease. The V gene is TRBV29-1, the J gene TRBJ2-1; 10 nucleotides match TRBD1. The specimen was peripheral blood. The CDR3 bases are TGCAGCGTTGTGGGAATGGGACAGGGGTCTAGCAATGAGCAGTTCTTC. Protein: CSVVGMGQGSSNEQFF.